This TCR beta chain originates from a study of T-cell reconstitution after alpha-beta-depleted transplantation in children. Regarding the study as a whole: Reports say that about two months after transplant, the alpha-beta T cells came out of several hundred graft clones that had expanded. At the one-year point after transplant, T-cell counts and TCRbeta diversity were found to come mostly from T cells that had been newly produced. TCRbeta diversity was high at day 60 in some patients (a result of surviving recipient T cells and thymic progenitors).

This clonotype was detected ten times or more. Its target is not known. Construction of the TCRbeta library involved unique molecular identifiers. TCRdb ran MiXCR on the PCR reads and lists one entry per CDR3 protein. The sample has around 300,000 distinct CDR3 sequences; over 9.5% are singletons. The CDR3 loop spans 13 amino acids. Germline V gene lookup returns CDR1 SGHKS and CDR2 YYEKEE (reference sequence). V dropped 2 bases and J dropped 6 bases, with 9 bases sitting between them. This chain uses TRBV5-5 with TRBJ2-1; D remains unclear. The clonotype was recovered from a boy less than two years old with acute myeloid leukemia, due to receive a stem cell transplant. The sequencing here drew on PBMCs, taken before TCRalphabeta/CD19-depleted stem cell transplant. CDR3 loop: CASSFLLSNEQFF. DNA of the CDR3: TGTGCCAGCAGCTTCCTTTTGAGCAATGAGCAGTTCTTC.